Below are 2 T cell receptor beta chains sequenced from a single sample in a study of T cell responses to AZD1222 COVID-19 vaccine. Here immunoSEQ multiplex PCR was the method, and the copy in TCRdb shows in-frame clones only, minus some. This sample has around 80,000 clones, with around 90% found just once. The sequencing used peripheral blood, collected 28 days after the second AZD1222 dose. These receptors originate from an adult who received the AZD1222 COVID-19 vaccine.

This clone was detected only once. V usage is TRBV2 and J usage is TRBJ2-7, with TRBD2 matching 8 bases. The CDR3 length is 13 residues. V lost 8 bases to trimming and J lost 4 bases; unmatched junction nucleotides: 7. Germline V CDR1 and CDR2: SNHLY, FYNNEI. The CDR3 here is CASGGSGGYEQYF. CDR3 DNA: TGTGCCAGCGGAGGGTCGGGAGGGTACGAGCAGTACTTC.

V is TRBV5-1 and J is TRBJ2-2; 8 bases map to TRBD2. Looked up from germline, CDR1 is SGHRS and CDR2 is YFSETQ. The CDR3 is made up of 15 amino acids. Trimming removed 4 bases from V and 2 bases from J; junction bases left unmatched: 4. CDR3 sequence (DNA): TGCGCCAGCAGCCCCAGCGGGAGTAACACCGGGGAGCTGTTTTTT. It encodes CASSPSGSNTGELFF.